The rows below give T cell receptor beta chains drawn from one sample of a study of cytomegalovirus exposure and HLA in healthy donors. This table comes from immunoSEQ multiplex PCR, and its TCRdb copy is limited to in-frame clones, with some not included. The sample contains some 170,000 clones, around 77% of which appear only once. The source material was PBMCs. These TCRs come from a man younger than 40 in good health and CMV-seropositive. The CDR3 runs from the conserved cysteine through the conserved F or W. The D gene is left open where the match is weak. Only part of the rows carry a size: once, few, many, or a class if the clone is expanded.

TRBD2	TRBV11-2	NA	TRBJ2-5	TGTGCCAGCAGCTTAGACGGTAGCGGGGTCCAAGAGACCCAGTACTTC	CASSLDGSGVQETQYF
NA	TRBV28	once	TRBJ1-1	TGTGCCAGCACCCTCCGAGGGGAAGCTTTCTTT	CASTLRGEAFF
NA	TRBV5-1	NA	TRBJ2-5	TGCGCCAGCAGCTTATTCAGGGCAGAGACCCAGTACTTC	CASSLFRAETQYF
NA	TRBV2	NA	TRBJ1-1	TGTGCCAGCAACCCAGGGAACACTGAAGCTTTCTTT	CASNPGNTEAFF
NA	TRBV6-5	NA	TRBJ1-3	TGCGCCTCCCGGGAGGGGATGACTGGAAACACCATATATTTT	CASREGMTGNTIYF
NA	TRBV9	NA	TRBJ2-3	TGTGCCAGCAGCGGGTCCCGCGCAGATACGCAGTATTTT	CASSGSRADTQYF
NA	TRBV7-3	NA	TRBJ2-7	TGTGCCAGCAGCTTAACCGGGAACTCCTACGAGCAGTACTTC	CASSLTGNSYEQYF
TRBD1	TRBV19	NA	TRBJ2-1	TGTGCCAGTACCATCGGGGACAGGGGGTTCTATGAGCAGTTCTTC	CASTIGDRGFYEQFF
NA	TRBV7-3	NA	TRBJ2-2	TGTGCCAGCAGCTTAACCTCGGGGATTGACGGGGAGCTGTTTTTT	CASSLTSGIDGELFF
TRBD2	TRBV4-3	NA	TRBJ2-5	TGCGCCAGCAGCCACCTCGTGACGGGGGGGGCTGGAGAGACCCAGTACTTC	CASSHLVTGGAGETQYF
NA	TRBV28	NA	TRBJ1-2	TGTGCCTTATCCGGCGGGGGGGCTTATGGCTACACCTTC	CALSGGGAYGYTF
NA	TRBV21-1	few	TRBJ1-6	TGTGCCAGCAGCAAAGCCGGCAGGGGGCCAAATTCACCCCTCCACTTT	CASSKAGRGPNSPLHF
NA	TRBV2	few	TRBJ1-5	TGTGCCAGCAGTGAATTTGGGAGGGTAGGTCAGCCCCAGCATTTT	CASSEFGRVGQPQHF
TRBD1	TRBV25-1	once	TRBJ2-1	TGTGCCAGCAGTCCCACCACAGGGGGCTCCTACAATGAGCAGTTCTTC	CASSPTTGGSYNEQFF
NA	TRBV7-2	NA	TRBJ2-7	TGTGCCAGCAGCTTAGACGACTGGAGCCGGGAGCAGTACTTC	CASSLDDWSREQYF
TRBD1	TRBV7-9	NA	TRBJ2-7	TGTGCCAGCAGCCTCCTCCGGACAGGGGTCTACGAGCAGTACTTC	CASSLLRTGVYEQYF
NA	TRBV30	NA	TRBJ2-7	TGTGCCTGGAGTGTGGCAGGGGGGATTACCTACGAGCAGTACTTC	CAWSVAGGITYEQYF
NA	TRBV2	NA	TRBJ1-1	TGTGCCAGCAGACGGGGCGGGATGAACACTGAAGCTTTCTTT	CASRRGGMNTEAFF
NA	TRBV7-2	NA	TRBJ2-7	TGTGCCAGTAACAGGGATCAAGCCTACGAGCAGTACTTC	CASNRDQAYEQYF
NA	TRBV4-1	NA	TRBJ2-7	TGCGCCAGCAGCCTCGAGGAAGTAGGAGGATACGAGCAGTACTTC	CASSLEEVGGYEQYF
TRBD1	TRBV5-4	NA	TRBJ2-7	TGTGCCAGCAGCTTGGGGGACAGGATTTACGAGCAGTACTTC	CASSLGDRIYEQYF
TRBD2	TRBV28	once	TRBJ2-5	TGTGCCAGCAGTTTATTCGGACTAGCCCAAGAGACCCAGTACTTC	CASSLFGLAQETQYF
TRBD2	TRBV19	NA	TRBJ2-1	TGTGCCAGTAGCCGTACTAGCGATAGCTCCTACAATGAGCAGTTCTTC	CASSRTSDSSYNEQFF
TRBD1	TRBV6-1	NA	TRBJ1-2	TGTGCCAGCAGTCGCTACACAGGGGCGGATGGCTACACCTTC	CASSRYTGADGYTF
NA	TRBV28	NA	TRBJ2-6	TGTGCCAGCCTCTCCCTGGGCAGCCCCGTCTCTGGGGCCAACGTCCTGACTTTC	CASLSLGSPVSGANVLTF
NA	TRBV5-1	few	TRBJ2-5	TGCGCCAGCAGTTTCGGGTCCCAAGAGACCCAGTACTTC	CASSFGSQETQYF
TRBD1	TRBV5-1	NA	TRBJ1-2	TGCGCCAGCAGCTTGTTTGTCCATCAGGGGGAGCTTAACTATGGCTACACCTTC	CASSLFVHQGELNYGYTF
TRBD1	TRBV4-3	NA	TRBJ2-5	TGCGCCAGCAGACCAACGACAGGGGGCTTGGATGAGACCCAGTACTTC	CASRPTTGGLDETQYF